The 22 T cell receptor beta chains reported below all come from one sample, sequenced in a study of shared clonotypes between healthy human individuals. Here immunoSEQ multiplex PCR was the method, and the copy in TCRdb shows in-frame clones only, minus some. Of around 2,100,000 clones in the sample, about 95% are singletons; the top ten hold under 1.5%. Terminally differentiated effector memory CD45RA+ cells were excluded by CCR7 positive selection of CD45RO-negative cells. The sequenced sample was naive CD8+ T cells sorted from blood. These TCRs come from a man younger than 35 in good health.

The J gene is TRBJ2-2, the V gene TRBV4-3; possible D gene TRBD2, 5 bases. Trimming took 0 bases from V and 6 from J, leaving 17 bases between them. There are 17 residues in the CDR3. Germline V gene data show CDR1 as LGHNA and CDR2 as YSLEER. The CDR3 spells CASSQDSVSGGPGELFF. The CDR3 nucleotides are TGCGCCAGCAGCCAAGATTCAGTGTCCGGAGGACCCGGGGAGCTGTTTTTT.

The rearrangement uses TRBV30 and TRBJ1-2; D not certain. This CDR3 is built from 13 residues. V was pared by 3 bases and J by 8 bases, with 16 bases between. Germline loops: CDR1 GTSNPN, CDR2 SVGIG (reference sequence). CDR3 bases: TGTGCCTGGAGCGTCTCTAACGCGGAAGGCTACACCTTC. As protein: CAWSVSNAEGYTF.

This sequence joins TRBV7-8 and TRBJ2-1; 8 nucleotides line up with TRBD2. J was trimmed by 2 bases and V by 5 bases; bases with no gene match: 11. The CDR3 extends over 17 amino acids. CDR1 and CDR2 from the germline V gene are SGHVS and FQNEAQ. CDR3 sequence (DNA): TGTGCCAGCAGCCCGCCCTGGGGTAGCGGGGCCTACAATGAGCAGTTCTTC. Protein: CASSPPWGSGAYNEQFF.

This chain links TRBV7-3 with TRBJ1-1; possible D gene TRBD1, 5 bases. Germline CDR1 and CDR2: SGHTA and FQGTGA. The ends were cut back, 5 bases at V and 4 bases at J, with 17 bases in the middle. The CDR3 contains 15 residues. DNA of the CDR3: TGTGCCAGCAGCCCCTCAACATACAGGTCCACTGAAGCTTTCTTT. Encoded protein: CASSPSTYRSTEAFF.

This clone appeared a single time. The rearrangement joins TRBV30 to TRBJ2-7, with 9 bases aligning to TRBD1. This CDR3 has 13 amino acids. Looked up from germline, CDR1 is GTSNPN and CDR2 is SVGIG (reference sequence). The junction had 10 bases not matched to a gene; V was cut back by 6 bases and J by 7 bases. The CDR3: CACAQGALEEQYF. CDR3 bases: TGTGCCTGTGCACAGGGGGCACTGGAGGAGCAGTACTTC.

V is TRBV28 and J is TRBJ2-5, with unresolved D. V lost 8 bases, J lost 2 bases, and 9 bases lay in between. The germline V gene encodes CDR1 MDHEN and CDR2 SYDVKM. The CDR3 runs to 12 residues. CDR3 DNA sequence: TGTGCCAGCCGGTCTGTGCAAGAGACCCAGTACTTC. Protein sequence: CASRSVQETQYF.

The chain recombines TRBV9 with TRBJ2-2, with D perhaps TRBD2 (6 bases). V was shortened by 4 bases and J by 7 bases, with 11 bases between the two germline ends. Germline V CDR1 and CDR2: SGDLS, YYNGEE. The CDR3 length is 13 residues. CDR3 protein: CASSLTGVGELFF. In DNA form, the CDR3 reads TGTGCCAGCAGCCTCACGGGGGTCGGGGAGCTGTTTTTT.

Notes on this clone: Other DNA sequences within the sample encode an identical CDR3. The chain couples TRBV18 to TRBJ2-3, with D tentatively TRBD1 or TRBD2 (5 bases each). Per the germline V gene, CDR1 is KGHSH and CDR2 is LQKENI. Between the trimmed V and J ends, which lost 3 bases and 0 bases, there was a span of 7 bases. The CDR3 loop spans 14 amino acids. CDR3 protein: CASSPRDSTDTQYF. The CDR3 DNA follows: TGTGCCAGCTCACCTCGGGACAGCACAGATACGCAGTATTTT.

This chain uses TRBV6-1 with TRBJ2-1; TRBD2 aligns across 7 bases. Germline CDR1 MNHNS, CDR2 SASEGT. The CDR3 is 14 amino acids. Losses at the gene ends were 6 bases for V and 4 bases for J; bases not matched to a gene: 6. CDR3 nucleotides: TGTGCCAGCAGGGTCGGGGGGACGTACAATGAGCAGTTCTTC. Translating it yields CASRVGGTYNEQFF.

This chain links TRBV2 with TRBJ1-5; 8 nucleotides line up with TRBD1. The CDR3 contains 14 residues. Germline CDR1 reads SNHLY; CDR2 reads FYNNEI. After removal of 5 bases from V and 6 bases from J, the junction contained 6 bases not matched to a gene. CDR3 loop: CASSFGQGLQPQHF. The CDR3 DNA follows: TGTGCCAGCAGTTTCGGACAGGGCCTTCAGCCCCAGCATTTT.

The V call is TRBV5-1, the J call TRBJ1-2; the D gene is possibly TRBD1 (5 bases). The CDR3 is 15 amino acids. CDR1 SGHRS and CDR2 YFSETQ come from the germline V gene. Between the trimmed V and J ends, which lost 4 bases and 4 bases, there was a span of 17 bases. This CDR3 reads CASSPPETEPYGYTF. Here the CDR3 DNA reads TGCGCCAGCAGCCCACCTGAGACAGAACCCTATGGCTACACCTTC.

The chain joins TRBV4-1 to TRBJ1-1; the D is unclear. Trimming pared 0 bases from V and 1 base from J, leaving 12 bases between. The CDR3 contains 16 residues. Germline CDR1 and CDR2: MGHRA and YSYEKL. The CDR3 loop is CASSQDSGSGNTEAFF. CDR3 bases: TGCGCCAGCAGCCAAGATTCCGGGAGTGGGAACACTGAAGCTTTCTTT.

V is TRBV7-8 and J is TRBJ2-3, with 14 bases lining up with TRBD2. This CDR3 region has 18 residues. Germline loops: CDR1 SGHVS, CDR2 FQNEAQ. J lost 4 bases, V lost 5 bases, and 11 bases had no gene match. DNA for the CDR3: TGTGCCAGCAGCCAACCGAGACAGACTAGCGGGGGGGCAGATACGCAGTATTTT. It encodes CASSQPRQTSGGADTQYF.

The gene calls are TRBV6-5 and TRBJ2-7; D remains ambiguous. V lost 2 bases and J 2 bases, leaving 7 bases between the germline ends. Germline lookup yields CDR1 MNHEY and CDR2 SVGAGI. The CDR3 has 13 residues. The CDR3 bases are TGTGCCAGCAGTTACCCGGAAGCCTACGAGCAGTACTTC. Its translation: CASSYPEAYEQYF.

The chain has TRBV19 and TRBJ2-2; TRBD2 matches 9 bases. In germline, CDR1 is LNHDA, CDR2 SQIVND (reference sequence). The CDR3 loop spans 15 amino acids. V gave up 7 bases and J gave up 4 bases; unmatched junction bases: 7. The CDR3 reads CASTTAGGGTGELFF. CDR3 nucleotide sequence: TGTGCCAGTACCACTGCGGGAGGGGGCACCGGGGAGCTGTTTTTT. The full variable domain, rest sourced from reference TRBV19 and TRBJ2-2, is DGGITQSPKYLFRKEGQNVTLSCEQNLNHDAMYWYRQDPGQGLRLIYYSQIVNDFQKGDIAEGYSVSREKKESFPLTVTSAQKNPTAFYLCASTTAGGGTGELFFGEGSRLTVL.

The chain links TRBV14 to TRBJ2-7, with 10 bases fitting TRBD1. The ends lost 6 bases at V and 3 bases at J; junction bases unmatched: 11. Germline CDR1 reads SGHDN; CDR2 reads FVKESK. The CDR3 length is 16 residues. CDR3 coding DNA: TGTGCCAGCAGTAACTCGGGACAGGGGACCCTCTACGAGCAGTACTTC. This encodes CASSNSGQGTLYEQYF.

DNA for the CDR3: TGCGCCAGCAGCCAAGGGCACGATACGCAGTATTTT. Protein sequence: CASSQGHDTQYF. V gene TRBV4-3 combines with J gene TRBJ2-3; D unresolved. Trimming removed 1 base from V and 6 bases from J, with 5 bases in between. Germline V gene lookup returns CDR1 LGHNA and CDR2 YSLEER. This CDR3 is 12 amino acids long.

This chain connects TRBV28 to TRBJ2-7, with D maybe TRBD1 (5 bases). The CDR3 runs to 14 residues. CDR1 MDHEN and CDR2 SYDVKM come from the germline V gene. The germline V and J ends were trimmed by 3 bases and 3 bases, with 12 bases remaining between them. The CDR3 here is CASSFLGHDYEQYF. CDR3 nucleotide sequence: TGTGCCAGCAGTTTCCTCGGACACGACTACGAGCAGTACTTC.

V is TRBV5-6 and J is TRBJ2-5; weak D call: TRBD1 (6 bases). The CDR3 is made up of 14 amino acids. V lost 3 bases and J 9 bases, leaving 18 bases between the germline ends. Germline-derived CDR1 and CDR2 are SGHDT and YYEEEE. CDR3: CASSSLTGANSQYF. CDR3 sequence (DNA): TGTGCCAGCAGCTCCTTGACAGGCGCGAACTCCCAGTACTTC.

The chain's CDR3 is CASSPQKDNEQFF. The CDR3 DNA follows: TGTGCCAGCAGCCCCCAAAAAGACAATGAGCAGTTCTTC. V gene TRBV11-2 combines with J gene TRBJ2-1, with D uncertain. The CDR3 is 13 residues long. CDR1 is SGHAT, CDR2 FQNNGV, per germline. The V gene lost 5 bases and the J gene lost 5 bases, with 10 bases spanning the gap. Using reference TRBV11-2 and TRBJ2-1 for the parts outside the CDR3, the full variable domain is EAGVAQSPRYKIIEKRQSVAFWCNPISGHATLYWYQQILGQGPKLLIQFQNNGVVDDSQLPKDRFSAERLKGVDSTLKIQPAKLEDSAVYLCASSPQKDNEQFFGPGTRLTVL.

As for this clone: Other DNA sequences from this sample encode an identical CDR3 as well. The chain has TRBV5-1 and TRBJ1-1; D is ambiguous. Deletions cut 3 bases from V and 8 bases from J, with 8 bases between. CDR1 is SGHRS, CDR2 YFSETQ, per germline. The CDR3 sequence is 11 residues long. In nucleotides, the CDR3 is TGCGCCAGCAGCTCTGGTTCAGAAGCTTTCTTT. Its translation is CASSSGSEAFF.

The chain recombines TRBV27 with TRBJ1-5; D might be TRBD1 (5 bases). CDR3 length equals 16 residues. Trimming removed 5 bases at V and 7 bases at J, with 21 bases between. Germline CDR1 MNHEY, CDR2 SMNVEV (reference sequence). The CDR3 sequence: CASSPWVGEGIQPQHF. The CDR3 DNA is TGTGCCAGCAGTCCCTGGGTAGGGGAGGGTATCCAGCCCCAGCATTTT.